The 21 T cell receptor beta chains below come from one sample, sequenced in a study of blood T cells in healthy people across ages. Combining a sample-barcoded 5' primer with a J-beta primer mix, a second PCR ran for roughly 6 to 12 cycles. TCRdb re-derived calls from the 5' RACE reads in MiXCR, one entry per CDR3 protein. The table has fewer than 700,000 distinct CDR3 sequences, over 40% seen once. The sample taken for sequencing was blood. These receptors came from a man older than 75 in good health.

This chain joins TRBV23-1 and TRBJ2-3; D uncertain. TRBV23-1 is placed among ORFs of uncertain function. Trimming took off 8 bases at V and 2 bases at J, with 17 bases between the two ends. The CDR3 spans 15 residues. The CDR3 bases are TGCGCCAGCCACCAAACGACGAGAGACACAGATACGCAGTATTTT. It translates to CASHQTTRDTDTQYF.

The V and J genes are TRBV20-1 and TRBJ2-4, with a possible D match to TRBD1 (5 bases). The CDR3 extends over 16 amino acids. Deletions cut 0 bases from V and 0 bases from J, with 12 bases between. Germline V CDR1 and CDR2: DFQATT, SNEGSKA (reference sequence). The DNA of the CDR3 is TGCAGTGCTAGAGAGGGGCTTGACCTAGCCAAAAACATTCAGTACTTC. Translating gives CSAREGLDLAKNIQYF.

The chain is built from TRBV9 and TRBJ2-7, with 13 bases fitting TRBD2. The DNA matches TRBJ2-5 better at its end, which makes the J call doubtful. The germline V gene encodes CDR1 SGDLS and CDR2 YYNGEE. The CDR3 is 16 residues long. CDR3 residues: CASSVGLAGGGETQYF. CDR3 nucleotides: TGTGCCAGCAGCGTAGGACTAGCGGGAGGAGGAGAGACCCAGTACTTC.

The gene calls are TRBV3-1 and TRBJ2-3; 8 nucleotides align to TRBD2. Germline V CDR1 and CDR2: LGHDT, YNNKEL (reference sequence). V lost 4 bases, J lost 2 bases, and 8 bases stayed unmatched. The CDR3 sequence is 16 residues long. The CDR3 DNA reads TGTGCCAGCAGCCTGCGGGGAGCGGGGGCCACAGATACGCAGTATTTT. It is translated as CASSLRGAGATDTQYF.

V and J are TRBV6-2 or TRBV6-3 and TRBJ2-3; D gene ambiguous. The ends were cut back, 7 bases at V and 4 bases at J, with 15 bases in the middle. Germline-derived CDR1 and CDR2 are MNHEY and SVGEGT. The CDR3 has 14 amino acids. CDR3 region: CASKRTVGSDTQYF. CDR3 coding DNA: TGTGCCAGCAAAAGAACCGTTGGGTCAGATACGCAGTATTTT.

The V gene is TRBV29-1, the J gene TRBJ2-3; D remains ambiguous. Trimming removed 3 bases at V and 5 bases at J, with 3 bases between. Looked up from germline, CDR1 is SQVTM and CDR2 is ANQGSEA. CDR3 length equals 10 residues. In nucleotides, the CDR3 is TGCAGCGTTGATCAAGATACGCAGTATTTT. This encodes CSVDQDTQYF.

The CDR3 bases are TGTGCCAGCAGTGACGGACTAGCGGGATCCTACAATGAGCAGTTCTTC. Protein product: CASSDGLAGSYNEQFF. The chain links TRBV6-4 to TRBJ2-1; TRBD2 matches 12 bases. Germline lookup yields CDR1 MRHNA and CDR2 SNTAGT. Germline trimming cut 2 bases from V and 1 base from J; bases unmatched to any gene: 0. The CDR3 extends over 16 amino acids.

The chain carries TRBV11-2 and TRBJ1-1, with D hard to call. Trimming shortened V by 0 bases and J by 1 base, and 9 bases separated the two germline ends. This CDR3 has 15 amino acids. Germline V gene lookup returns CDR1 SGHAT and CDR2 FQNNGV. CDR3 nucleotide sequence: TGTGCCAGCAGCTTAGAATCGCGTCGGAACACTGAAGCTTTCTTT. Translating gives CASSLESRRNTEAFF.

The table lists this clonotype with a count of one. This chain links TRBV20-1 with TRBJ2-7; tentatively, D is TRBD2 (6 bases). The CDR3 sequence is 12 residues long. Trimming stripped 3 bases from V and 4 bases from J, with 10 bases between. Germline V CDR1 and CDR2: DFQATT, SNEGSKA (reference sequence). CDR3 DNA: TGCAGTGCTAGCGGGAGTTTTTACGAGCAGTACTTC. This gives the protein CSASGSFYEQYF.

CDR3 region: CASSPGTSAGEQFF. DNA for the CDR3: TGTGCCAGCAGCCCCGGGACTAGTGCGGGAGAGCAGTTCTTC. J is TRBJ2-1 and V is TRBV28; TRBD2 agrees at 8 bases. Germline CDR1 MDHEN, CDR2 SYDVKM. The ends lost 6 bases at V and 10 bases at J; junction bases unmatched: 11. This CDR3 has 14 residues.

This clonotype showed up just a few times. This chain connects TRBV2 to TRBJ2-7, with 8 bases aligning to TRBD2. Trimming cost V 2 bases and J 3 bases; bases outside gene matches: 6. This CDR3 has 15 amino acids. Germline V gives CDR1 SNHLY, CDR2 FYNNEI. The DNA for the CDR3 is TGTGCCAGCAGTGAATCTGGCGGGGGGTACTACGAGCAGTACTTC. It codes for CASSESGGGYYEQYF.

V usage is TRBV7-3 and J usage is TRBJ2-1; 14 nucleotides match TRBD2. CDR1 is SGHTA, CDR2 FQGTGA, per germline. The CDR3 has 17 residues. J lost 6 bases, V lost 0 bases, and 4 bases had no gene match. The CDR3 region is CASSLTTTSGRGNEQFF. The CDR3 bases are TGTGCCAGCAGCTTAACCACGACTAGCGGGAGGGGCAATGAGCAGTTCTTC.

The CDR3 nucleotides read TGTGCCAGCAGCTTCATCCAGGGGTCCTACGAGCAGTACTTC. It translates to CASSFIQGSYEQYF. The chain carries TRBV11-2 and TRBJ2-7; D may be TRBD1 (6 bases). Germline CDR1 and CDR2: SGHAT and FQNNGV. V was cut by 3 bases and J by 1 base, with 10 bases left in between. This CDR3 region has 14 residues. The full variable domain, completed using reference TRBV11-2 and TRBJ2-7, is EAGVAQSPRYKIIEKRQSVAFWCNPISGHATLYWYQQILGQGPKLLIQFQNNGVVDDSQLPKDRFSAERLKGVDSTLKIQPAKLEDSAVYLCASSFIQGSYEQYFGPGTRLTVT.

Concerning this clonotype itself: A read error is possible here, since a much larger clone lies one base away. The DNA of the CDR3 is TGTTCCAGCAGCCCGAGGACTAGCGGGGGCCCTAGCACAGATACGCAGTATTTT. It is translated as CSSSPRTSGGPSTDTQYF. The V and J genes are TRBV7-9 and TRBJ2-3; 13 bases map to TRBD2. CDR1 and CDR2 from the germline V gene are SEHNR and FQNEAQ (reference sequence). The CDR3 contains 18 residues.

This clonotype was counted a few times. The chain joins TRBV4-3 to TRBJ2-3; a possible D gene is TRBD2 (6 bases). The V end was cut by 8 bases, the J end by 2 bases, with 11 bases between. Germline assignment: CDR1 LGHNA and CDR2 YSLEER. The CDR3 totals 13 residues. Here the CDR3 DNA reads TGCGCCAGCTCGGCGGGACTCACAGATACGCAGTATTTT. Translation gives CASSAGLTDTQYF.

This clonotype was found a few times. V and J are TRBV4-3 and TRBJ2-2, with D perhaps TRBD1 (5 bases). The germline CDR1 and CDR2 sequences are LGHNA and YSLEER. The CDR3 is 17 amino acids. Trimming took off 2 bases at V and 6 bases at J, with 19 bases between the two ends. CDR3 bases: TGCGCCAGCAGCCAATTCCCCTCCGGCAGGGTGGCCGGGGAGCTGTTTTTT. Its translation is CASSQFPSGRVAGELFF.

This rearrangement joins TRBV14 to TRBJ2-1, with D perhaps TRBD1 or TRBD2 (6 bases each). Trimming shortened V by 1 base and J by 8 bases, and 12 bases separated the two germline ends. From germline, CDR1 is SGHDN and CDR2 FVKESK. CDR3 length equals 14 residues. The CDR3 reads CASSQVSGAHEQFF. In DNA form, the CDR3 reads TGTGCCAGCAGCCAAGTGTCGGGGGCCCATGAGCAGTTCTTC.

J is TRBJ2-7 and V is TRBV12-3 or TRBV12-4; weak D call: TRBD1 (5 bases). Between the trimmed V and J ends, which lost 3 bases and 6 bases, there was a span of 18 bases. The CDR3 is 15 residues long. The chain's CDR3 is CASSFQTVGFGEQYF. Here the CDR3 DNA reads TGTGCCAGCAGTTTTCAGACAGTGGGTTTCGGCGAGCAGTACTTC.

The J gene is TRBJ2-5, the V gene TRBV25-1; 8 bases are shared with TRBD2. CDR1 is MGHDK and CDR2 is SYGVNS in the germline V gene. The CDR3 has 13 residues. The junction had 9 bases not matched to a gene; V was cut back by 8 bases and J by 7 bases. The CDR3 nucleotides read TGTGCCAGCGTACTTCCAGGGACTAGGACCCAGTACTTC. Its translation: CASVLPGTRTQYF.

The J gene is TRBJ2-5, the V gene TRBV12-3 or TRBV12-4, with 12 bases lining up with TRBD2. The CDR3 extends over 17 amino acids. Trimming took 5 bases from V and 4 from J; bases not matched to a gene: 11. The CDR3, as DNA: TGTGCCAGCAGTCCTACTAGCGGGAGGTCCTCTGGAGAGACCCAGTACTTC. Encoded protein: CASSPTSGRSSGETQYF.

The V and J genes are TRBV6-5 and TRBJ2-7; D is possibly TRBD2 (5 bases). Trimming cost V 4 bases and J 5 bases, with 15 bases left between them. CDR3 length equals 14 residues. CDR1 and CDR2 (germline): MNHEY, SVGAGI. The DNA of the CDR3 is TGTGCCAGCAGTTCCCCCCGGGGTGAGAACGAGCAGTACTTC. Amino acids: CASSSPRGENEQYF.